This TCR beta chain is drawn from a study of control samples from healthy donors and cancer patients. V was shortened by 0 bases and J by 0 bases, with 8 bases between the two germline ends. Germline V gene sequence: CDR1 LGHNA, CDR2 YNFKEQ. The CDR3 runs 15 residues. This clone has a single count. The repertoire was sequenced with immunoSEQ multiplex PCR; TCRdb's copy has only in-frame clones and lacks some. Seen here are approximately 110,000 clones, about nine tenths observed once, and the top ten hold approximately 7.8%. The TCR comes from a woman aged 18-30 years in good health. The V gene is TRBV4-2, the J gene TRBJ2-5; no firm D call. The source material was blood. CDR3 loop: CASSQDPLDQETQYF. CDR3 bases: TGTGCCAGCAGCCAAGATCCACTCGACCAAGAGACCCAGTACTTC.